The present T cell receptor beta chain was sequenced within a study of T cells after yellow fever vaccination. Broader study findings: There was a small share of clonotypes that showed up in both the CD4 and CD8 compartments. Clones from primary vaccination mostly reappeared after the booster (96% CD4, over 85% CD8). Contaminating bulk clonotypes could be abundant in FACS-sorted repertoires.

The V and J ends lost 6 bases and 4 bases respectively, with 8 bases between them. The CDR3 has 12 amino acids. In germline, CDR1 is MDHEN, CDR2 SYDVKM. This clonotype was seen many times. UMIs and a universal primer site were added when TCR cDNA was made by 5'RACE template switching. TCRdb itself ran the 5' RACE reads through MiXCR, one entry per CDR3 protein. The table records 35,000 to 55,000 distinct CDR3 sequences, roughly 6.4% of them present only once. The TCR sequence derives from a young man who received the YFV17D yellow fever vaccine. The sequenced sample was CD8+ T cells not binding an NS4B(214-222) dextramer, sorted from PBMCs, obtained 45 days after the yellow fever booster vaccination. The chain couples TRBV28 to TRBJ2-3, with D unresolved. The CDR3 nucleotides are TGTGCCAGCAGGGCCGAACCAGATACGCAGTATTTT. Translated, it gives CASRAEPDTQYF.